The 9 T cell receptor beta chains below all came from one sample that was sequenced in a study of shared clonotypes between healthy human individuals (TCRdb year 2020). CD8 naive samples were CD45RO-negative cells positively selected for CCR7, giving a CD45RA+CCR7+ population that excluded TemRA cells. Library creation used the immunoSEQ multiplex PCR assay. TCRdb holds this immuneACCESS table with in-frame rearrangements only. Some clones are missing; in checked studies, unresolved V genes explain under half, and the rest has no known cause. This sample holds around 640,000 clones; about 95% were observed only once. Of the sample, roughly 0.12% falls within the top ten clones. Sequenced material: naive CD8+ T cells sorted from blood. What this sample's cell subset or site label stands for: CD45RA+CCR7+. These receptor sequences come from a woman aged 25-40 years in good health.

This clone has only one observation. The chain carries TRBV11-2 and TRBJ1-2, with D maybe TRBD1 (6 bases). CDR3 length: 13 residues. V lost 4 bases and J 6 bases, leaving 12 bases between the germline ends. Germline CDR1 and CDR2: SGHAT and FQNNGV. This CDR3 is CASSSFRGDGYTF. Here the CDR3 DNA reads TGTGCCAGCAGCTCTTTCAGGGGAGATGGCTACACCTTC.

CDR3 DNA sequence: TGTGCCAGCAGCCAAGAGCGCACCGGGGAGCTGTTTTTT. Amino acids: CASSQERTGELFF. The chain carries TRBV4-2 and TRBJ2-2; D is uncertain. Germline V gene lookup returns CDR1 LGHNA and CDR2 YNFKEQ. CDR3 length: 13 amino acids. Trimming shortened V by 0 bases and J by 4 bases, and 3 bases separated the two germline ends.

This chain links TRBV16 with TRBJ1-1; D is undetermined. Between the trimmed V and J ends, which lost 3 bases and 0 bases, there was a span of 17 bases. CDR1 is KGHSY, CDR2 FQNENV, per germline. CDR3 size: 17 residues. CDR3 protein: CASSHTTRMPMNTEAFF. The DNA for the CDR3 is TGTGCCAGCAGCCATACGACGAGAATGCCGATGAACACTGAAGCTTTCTTT.

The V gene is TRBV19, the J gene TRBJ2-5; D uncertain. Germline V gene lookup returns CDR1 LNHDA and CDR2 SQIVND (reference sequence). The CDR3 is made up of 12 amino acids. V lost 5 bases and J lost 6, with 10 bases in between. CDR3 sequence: CASSLGEQTQYF. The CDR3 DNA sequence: TGTGCCAGTAGTCTGGGTGAGCAGACCCAGTACTTC.

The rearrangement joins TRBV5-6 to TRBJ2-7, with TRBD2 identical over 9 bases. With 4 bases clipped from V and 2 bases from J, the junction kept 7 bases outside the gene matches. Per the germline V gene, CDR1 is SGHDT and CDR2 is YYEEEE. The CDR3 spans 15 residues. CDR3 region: CASSAQRLAAYEQYF. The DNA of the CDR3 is TGTGCCAGCAGCGCACAAAGACTAGCGGCCTACGAGCAGTACTTC.

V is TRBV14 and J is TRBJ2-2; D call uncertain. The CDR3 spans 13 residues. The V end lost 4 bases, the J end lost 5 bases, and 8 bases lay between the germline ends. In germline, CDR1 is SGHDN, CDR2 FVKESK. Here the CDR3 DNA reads TGTGCCAGCAGCCTTTCTAGAACCGGGGAGCTGTTTTTT. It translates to CASSLSRTGELFF.

The CDR3 coding sequence is TGTGCCACCGGGACACTGAACACTGAAGCTTTCTTT. It is translated as CATGTLNTEAFF. The J gene is TRBJ1-1, the V gene TRBV15, with TRBD1 as a possible D gene (6 bases). This CDR3 spans 12 amino acids. V was shortened by 8 bases and J by 0 bases, with 7 bases between the two germline ends. CDR1 and CDR2 from the germline V gene are LNHNV and YYDKDF (reference sequence).

The CDR3 DNA sequence: TGTGCCAGCAGCTTAGGCTCAATTGAAGCTTTCTTT. Its protein is CASSLGSIEAFF. V is TRBV11-1 and J is TRBJ1-1; no reliable D call. V lost 1 base to trimming and J lost 7 bases, with 7 bases between them. The CDR3 sequence is 12 residues long. CDR1 and CDR2 from the germline V gene are SGHAT and FQDESV (reference sequence). Based on the CDR3 plus reference TRBV11-1 and TRBJ1-1, the full variable domain is EAEVAQSPRYKITEKSQAVAFWCDPISGHATLYWYRQILGQGPELLVQFQDESVVDDSQLPKDRFSAERLKGVDSTLKIQPAELGDSAMYLCASSLGSIEAFFGQGTRLTVV.

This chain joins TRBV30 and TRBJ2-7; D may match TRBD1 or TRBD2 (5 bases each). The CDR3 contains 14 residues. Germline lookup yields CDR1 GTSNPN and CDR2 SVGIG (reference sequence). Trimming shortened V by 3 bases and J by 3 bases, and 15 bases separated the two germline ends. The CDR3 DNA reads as TGTGCCTGGAGCGCCCTAGGGGAGAACTACGAGCAGTACTTC. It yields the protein CAWSALGENYEQYF.